The T cell receptor (beta chain) described here comes from a study of cytomegalovirus exposure and HLA in healthy donors (dated by TCRdb to the late 2010s). General notes on the study: An earlier analysis of 587 of the donors reported approximately 280 Gb of sequence data and 95 million to 140 million unique TCR beta sequences obtained from roughly 180 million T cells. In a later analysis, previously published TCR beta repertoires from 550 to 700 donors were re-analyzed and high-resolution HLA genotyping was added so that TCR occurrence patterns could be studied. To decide whether each TCR beta V gene segment behaved as functional or pseudogenic, an earlier analysis of fewer than 750 of the donors relied on high-throughput TCR beta sequencing. In the later analysis, no new phenotypic data were used to find candidate immune exposures; instead, reliance was placed on TCR beta sequences and their occurrence across donors. Typing coverage varied by locus: about 620-630 donors for A, B, C, DRB1 and DQB1; 500 to 550 for DQA1; more than 600 for DPA1; 450 to 480 for DPB1. Among around 400 genotyped donors of the cohort, an average of approximately 230,000 unique TCR beta nucleotide sequences were sequenced per donor, roughly a sixth of them non-productive. The study was designed to test whether signatures of past pathogen exposure could be identified by cataloging public T cell receptors. The study profiled the T cell repertoires of 500 to 800 subjects by immunosequencing and related them to cytomegalovirus serostatus. About five DR-DQ haplotypes were treated as single units for association and clustering because of strong linkage in the cohort. Donor age, sex, ethnicity and CMV serostatus were compiled together with the repertoire data. An early release that covered roughly 600 HLA-typed donors contained approximately 300 gigabases of sequencing data and approximately 85 million unique TCR sequences. Every discovery cohort repertoire had been produced on one sequencing platform. Along with the roughly 670-subject first cohort, a separate validation cohort of some 130 different subjects was used. A later genetic analysis took genome-wide SNP genotypes for about three fifths of the 666 donors and used that subset as a discovery cohort. Of the 350 to 400 genotyped donors, about 80% fell in the genetic ancestry cluster associated with self-reported Caucasian donors. To predict cytomegalovirus infection status, the study brought together high-throughput TCR immunosequencing, statistical association of individual TCRs with disease status, and machine learning. Class I and class II HLA loci were covered by the typing at four-digit resolution.

The research as a whole found: Across donors, most TCR sequences were observed very rarely, whereas some public TCRs were present in many individuals. In a later analysis, TCR association rates were found to vary across HLA loci, with the most associated TCRs seen for DRB1 alleles and the fewest for HLA-C alleles. The cohort was sequenced for TCR beta chains only, and without alpha or paired-chain data the features that could be detected were limited. The study listed 150 to 200 TCR beta chains as associated with cytomegalovirus. In a later analysis, most CMV-associated TCR beta chains were found to appear HLA-restricted, with HLA associations seemingly driven largely by CMV exposure. Roughly 15 rarely observed V segments, including chromosome 9 orphons, were excluded from the earlier analysis of about 500 of the donors because counts were too low. In an earlier analysis of 587 of the donors, most TCR beta V segments were observed in productive rearrangements about 87% or about 30% of the time, broadly matching IMGT annotations. In a later analysis, 15,000 to 20,000 TCR beta sequences were associated with specific HLA alleles at a false discovery rate of 0.05. Three of the identified cytomegalovirus-associated TCR beta chains were confirmed in vitro to be specific for cytomegalovirus antigens. According to a later genetic analysis, donors in an Asian-associated ancestry cluster had fewer N-insertions in productive TCRs than the roughly 670-donor mean. The classifier was reported to diagnose cytomegalovirus status with high specificity and sensitivity in both the original and validation cohorts. When HLA alleles, especially DR and DQ, strongly co-occurred, attributing TCR associations to individual alleles was difficult. Presence/absence analyses assumed roughly uniform sequencing depth across donors, an assumption that may not hold. A cluster of highly shared sequence variants was judged likely to be a technical artifact of the sequencing pipeline. A further reported finding was that TCR beta sequences accurately predicted the HLA-A and HLA-B alleles for most subjects in the first cohort. V-gene and J-gene trimming of TCR beta chains was associated with a missense DCLRE1C variant in a later genetic analysis, and the association was replicated in an independent cohort. The 87-base-pair reads could not distinguish some IMGT-functional V segments, including TRBV6-2 and TRBV6-3, so those segments were excluded. In a later analysis, several top co-occurrence clusters were reported to appear linked to parvovirus B19, influenza, CMV and Epstein-Barr virus. Correlated functional status among segregating V segments might reflect linkage disequilibrium, but an unknown experimental factor could not be ruled out. Immune exposure information for the cohort was limited to CMV serostatus. Compared with equally common non-associated chains, HLA-associated TCR beta chains in a later analysis were more clonally expanded and had lower generation probabilities. The authors suggested that the approach could potentially be generalized to other disease states and immunological phenotypes. Because HLA typing was unavailable for some donors at each locus, only the typed subset was used in association tests.

Library prep was done by the immunoSEQ multiplex PCR assay. For the multiplex PCR, a mixture combining 60 forward primers for TCR Vbeta segments and 13 reverse primers for TCR Jbeta segments was used. Amplification of the CDR3 region of rearranged TCR beta genes was performed with a multiplex PCR assay on genomic DNA. The amplified TCR beta libraries were sequenced on the Illumina HiSeq System as 87-base-pair reads. The paper's data handling went like this. A later analysis tallied roughly 76 million unique TCR beta chains across the 700 or so repertoires, and around 10 million of those chains were shared by two or more donors. Raw reads were error-corrected and collapsed into unique sequences by a nearest-neighbor algorithm in which closely related sequences were merged to remove PCR and sequencing errors. To assign V, D and J gene segments, CDR3 sequences were aligned to IMGT reference sequences. For a sequence to be retained, a match of at least six nucleotides was required to both a V gene segment and a J gene segment. Rearrangements were classified as productive when the CDR3 lacked stop codons and remained in frame with V and J, and all other rearrangements were classified as non-productive. CDR3 was defined according to IMGT convention as the region running from the second conserved V-encoded cysteine to the conserved J-encoded phenylalanine. In an earlier analysis of more than 550 of the donors, sequences lacking an unambiguous match to a single V gene segment were excluded. In an earlier analysis of several hundred of the donors, V segments were called functional above 56.7% productive rearrangements and were called segregating when the between-donor standard deviation exceeded 5%. To diagnose cytomegalovirus status from the catalog of TCR beta chain sequences, a statistical classification framework was built. A later analysis assigned V and J genes by comparing TCR nucleotide sequences with IMGT/GENE-DB human TR gene sequences. In a later analysis, CDR3 sequences and most-parsimonious VDJ recombination scenarios were assigned using the TCRdist pipeline. In a later analysis, each TCR beta chain was defined by its CDR3 amino acid sequence together with its V-gene family, and reads without a unique V-gene family were excluded. To address suspected cross-contamination and a sequencing artifact, a later analysis removed around 600 highly shared, low-generation-probability nucleotide sequences. For each public chain, a later analysis derived a clonal expansion index from normalized ranks of inferred template counts within each repertoire. In a later analysis, generation probabilities were computed with a VDJ recombination model fitted to out-of-frame rearrangements, and the resulting probabilities were checked against IGoR. Hypergeometric tests were used in a later analysis to score TCR-TCR, TCR-HLA and TCR-CMV co-occurrence, with a repertoire-size bias correction applied to the TCR pairs. False discovery rates were estimated in a later analysis by permuting HLA or CMV assignments 20 times. In a later analysis, co-occurring TCRs were grouped using DBSCAN, with TCRdist sequence similarity added in when clustering inside HLA-allele-positive subsets. Co-occurrence clustering excluded repertoires with fewer than 30,000 or more than 120,000 public chains, plus five with anomalous nucleotide sharing. TCRdb's version of the immuneACCESS table is confined to in-frame rearrangements and falls short of the full clone set. An unresolved V gene accounts for under half of the shortfall where checked; the remainder is of unknown origin. The V and J calls and clone size come from that table; D and trimming were worked out from the DNA. The sample table contains some 150,000 clones; only one count was recorded for 77% of them. 1.5% to 2% of the sample comes from the top ten.

CDR1 and CDR2 (KGHSH, LQKENI) derive from the germline V gene. The CDR3 sequence holds 15 residues, the cysteine and phenylalanine included. Just CDR3 DNA is preserved here, 45 bases in frame from base 1. A distance of 9 bases separates the germline ends of V and J, which lose 6 bases and 0 bases respectively. A note on this clone: Its antigen is unknown. Qualities for individual bases were not recorded, and no much larger clone is one base off.

In total, approximately 700 healthy bone marrow donors made up the cohort. At the time of sampling, every cohort member was nominally healthy, though immune exposures that went unrecorded were likely present. The donor was CMV seronegative and belonged to the group of several hundred seronegative cohort members. A peripheral blood sample was provided by each donor, and peripheral blood mononuclear cells were used for TCR beta sequencing. Genomic DNA was extracted from the blood cell samples with the Qiagen DNeasy Blood Extraction Kit. Sequencing used PBMCs. The sequence links TRBV18 to TRBJ2-6; the D gene is unclear. The receptor was derived from a female donor in good health and CMV-seronegative. CDR3 protein: CASSPPGSGANVLTF. The sequenced DNA is TGTGCCAGCTCTCCCCCGGGCTCTGGGGCCAACGTCCTGACTTTC.